This TCR beta chain was sequenced in a study of T-cell reconstitution after alpha-beta-depleted transplantation in children. General observations from the study: Hyperexpanded clones declined; after one year, newly produced T cells mostly supplied diversity. There were reportedly several hundred expanded graft clones from which alpha-beta T cells came about two months after transplant. At day 60, the high TCRbeta diversity found in some patients originated from recipient T cells and thymic progenitors that had survived.

As for this clonotype: Its specificity is not known.

Unique molecular identifiers were built into the TCRbeta library. TCRdb reprocessed the PCR reads with MiXCR, giving one entry per CDR3 protein. Of 350,000 to 500,000 distinct CDR3 sequences in the sample, around two fifths were seen once. Germline CDR1 reads DFQATT; CDR2 reads SNEGSKA (reference sequence). J gave up 1 base and V 5 bases, and 9 bases lay outside the gene matches. CDR3 length equals 15 residues. The rearrangement joins TRBV20-1 to TRBJ1-1, with 8 nucleotides matching TRBD1. The sample here was PBMCs, taken before TCRalphabeta/CD19-depleted stem cell transplant. The clonotype comes from a girl aged 2 to 9 with aplastic anemia, due to receive a stem cell transplant. Written as DNA, the CDR3 is TGCAGTGCTGCTTTAAGGACAGGGAGGAACACTGAAGCTTTCTTT. It specifies CSAALRTGRNTEAFF.